The rows below give T cell receptor beta chains drawn from one sample of a study of T cells in Graves' hyperthyroidism and ophthalmopathy. MiXCR, run by TCRdb on the multiplex PCR reads, gives a single entry per CDR3 protein. The sample contains roughly 380,000 distinct CDR3 sequences, 15% to 20% of which appear only once. The source material was blood. These receptors all stem from a woman in her thirties or forties with Graves' ophthalmopathy. Both conserved end residues are part of each CDR3. Each record gives: clone size, V gene, J gene, D gene, CDR3 length, CDR3 DNA, CDR3 protein. The D gene is left open where the match is weak. Size tells how often a clone was seen (once, few, many) or the class of an expanded clone, and some rows leave it out.

>many|TRBV29-1|TRBJ1-1|NA|12
TGCAGCGTACAGACAGGTAGCTCTGAAGCTTTCTTT
CSVQTGSSEAFF
>many|TRBV28|TRBJ2-2|TRBD2|15
TGTGCCAGCAGCCCTAGCGGGAGGGTTCCCGGGGAGCTGTTTTTT
CASSPSGRVPGELFF
>NA|TRBV24-1|TRBJ1-2|NA|15
TGTGCCACCAGTGACCCCGCACGGGGGATCTATGGCTACATCTTC
CATSDPARGIYGYIF
>many|TRBV9|TRBJ2-2|NA|14
TGTGCCAGCAGCGTAGGTGGAGGGTCCGGGGAGCTGTTTTTT
CASSVGGGSGELFF
>many|TRBV7-9|TRBJ2-7|NA|15
TGTGCCAGCAGCTTAGAATCCATCAGGGGCGGCGAGCAGTACTTC
CASSLESIRGGEQYF
>many|TRBV19|TRBJ1-5|TRBD1|14
TGTGCCAGTAGTACGGACAGGGGAGGTCAGCCCCAGCATTTT
CASSTDRGGQPQHF
>many|TRBV9|TRBJ1-1|TRBD1|12
TGTGCCAGCAGCCCAGGGACAGGGTGGGCTTTCTTT
CASSPGTGWAFF
>many|TRBV12-3/TRBV12-4|TRBJ1-2|NA|17
TGTGCCAGCAGTTTTAGTCTGGAGAGCCGGGGGGACTATGGCTACACCTTC
CASSFSLESRGDYGYTF
>many|TRBV10-3|TRBJ1-3|NA|11
TGTGCCATCAGTGGGGGGTCATCCATATATTTT
CAISGGSSIYF
>many|TRBV7-2|TRBJ1-5|NA|15
TGTGCCAGCAGCTTAGCAATCGGGACCGGTTCGCCCCAGCATTTT
CASSLAIGTGSPQHF
>many|TRBV28|TRBJ2-5|TRBD2|12
TGTGCCAGCGGAAGCGGGAGGGAGACCCAGTACTTC
CASGSGRETQYF
>many|TRBV27|TRBJ1-3|NA|20
TGTGCCAGCAGTTTGGTCCAGGTCGCGGCTGGGTCGTCCACTGGAAACACCATATATTTT
CASSLVQVAAGSSTGNTIYF
>NA|TRBV5-1|TRBJ2-1|NA|14
TGCGCCAGCAGCAGCGTGGGCGCCTACAATGAGCAGTTCTTC
CASSSVGAYNEQFF
>many|TRBV20-1|TRBJ2-5|NA|11
TGCATACCAGACGGTCAAGAGACCCAGTACTTC
CIPDGQETQYF
>NA|TRBV6-5|TRBJ1-5|NA|15
TGTGCCAGCAGTTACTTGGGGACGGGTAGTCAGCCCCAGCATTTT
CASSYLGTGSQPQHF
>NA|TRBV15|TRBJ2-5|NA|15
TGTGCCACCAGCAGAAATCTAGCGCACCAAGAGACCCAGTACTTC
CATSRNLAHQETQYF
>many|TRBV12-3/TRBV12-4|TRBJ2-7|NA|15
TGTGCCAGCAGTCAAAGCAGGCGATCGATCTACGAGCAGTACTTC
CASSQSRRSIYEQYF
>many|TRBV12-3/TRBV12-4|TRBJ1-3|NA|12
TGTGCCAGCAGTTTCCAGGGAAACACCATATATTTT
CASSFQGNTIYF
>NA|TRBV2|TRBJ2-5|TRBD1|14
TGTGCCAGCAACAACTACAGGGGAAAAGAGACCCAGTACTTC
CASNNYRGKETQYF
>many|TRBV19|TRBJ2-7|TRBD1|14
TGTGCCAGTAGTATCGGACAGGGGGCCGACGAGCAGTACTTC
CASSIGQGADEQYF
>many|TRBV7-2|TRBJ2-5|NA|16
TGTGCCAGCAGCTTGAGAGACAAAGCCAATAAAATGACCCAGTACTTC
CASSLRDKANKMTQYF
>many|TRBV3-1|TRBJ1-5|TRBD1|22
TGTGCCAGCAGCCCGCGCCCTCACCGGGACAGGGACCCCCAATATAGCAATCAGCCCCAGCATTTT
CASSPRPHRDRDPQYSNQPQHF
>many|TRBV19|TRBJ1-1|NA|16
TGTGCCAGTAGTATTCGGTCCAGGGGCCGGACCACTGAAGCTTTCTTT
CASSIRSRGRTTEAFF
>many|TRBV11-1|TRBJ1-5|NA|13
TGTGCCAGCAGCCCTGACACGAATCAGCCCCAGCATTTT
CASSPDTNQPQHF
>NA|TRBV12-3/TRBV12-4|TRBJ1-2|TRBD1|15
TGTGCCAGCAGCGGGCGGGACAGGGAATACTATGGCTACACCTTC
CASSGRDREYYGYTF
>NA|TRBV4-1|TRBJ2-2|TRBD1|16
TGCGCCAGCAGCCAAGCGAGGACAGGGGGCCCCGGGGAGCTGTTTTTT
CASSQARTGGPGELFF
>once|TRBV19|TRBJ1-2|NA|16
TGTGCCAGCGGACTCGGACGGGAGAAATTTAACTATGGCTACACCTTC
CASGLGREKFNYGYTF
>many|TRBV6-9|TRBJ2-7|TRBD2|18
TGTGCCAGCAGTCTGACTAGCGGGAGGGCCCTAAAAGCCTACGAGCAGTACTTC
CASSLTSGRALKAYEQYF
>many|TRBV6-5|TRBJ1-2|NA|13
TGTGCCAGCAGTTACTCGCAGGAGTATGGCTACACCTTC
CASSYSQEYGYTF
>many|TRBV28|TRBJ2-6|TRBD1|20
TGTGCCAGCAGTTTAAGTAGGGGTGGCAGGGGGAGCTCTGGGGCCAACGTCCTGACTTTC
CASSLSRGGRGSSGANVLTF
>many|TRBV20-1|TRBJ2-7|TRBD2|15
TGCAGTGCCCGAGCGGAGGCGGGAGGCTCCTACGAGCAGTACTTC
CSARAEAGGSYEQYF
>many|TRBV30|TRBJ1-2|NA|11
TGTGCCTGGGTCCGGCTCTATGGCTACACCTTC
CAWVRLYGYTF
>NA|TRBV2|TRBJ2-7|NA|14
TGTGCCAGCAGGTTTGGGCAGGGCCCCTACGAGCAGTACTTC
CASRFGQGPYEQYF